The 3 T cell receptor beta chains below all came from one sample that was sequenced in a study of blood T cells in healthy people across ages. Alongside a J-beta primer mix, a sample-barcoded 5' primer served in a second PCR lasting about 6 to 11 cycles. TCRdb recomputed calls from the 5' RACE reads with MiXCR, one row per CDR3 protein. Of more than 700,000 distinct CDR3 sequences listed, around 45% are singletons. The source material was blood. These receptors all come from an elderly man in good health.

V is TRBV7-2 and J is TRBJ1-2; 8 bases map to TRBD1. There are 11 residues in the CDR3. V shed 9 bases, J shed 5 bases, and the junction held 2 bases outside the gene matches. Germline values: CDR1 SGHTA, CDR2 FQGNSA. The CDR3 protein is CASDRGYGYTF. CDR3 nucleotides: TGTGCCAGTGACAGGGGTTATGGCTACACCTTC.

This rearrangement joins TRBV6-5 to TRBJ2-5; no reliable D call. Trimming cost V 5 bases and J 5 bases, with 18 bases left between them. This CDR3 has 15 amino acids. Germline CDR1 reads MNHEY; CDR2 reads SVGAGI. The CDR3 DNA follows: TGTGCCAGCAGTCCAGGTTCCATCCCGCATGAGACCCAGTACTTC. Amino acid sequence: CASSPGSIPHETQYF.

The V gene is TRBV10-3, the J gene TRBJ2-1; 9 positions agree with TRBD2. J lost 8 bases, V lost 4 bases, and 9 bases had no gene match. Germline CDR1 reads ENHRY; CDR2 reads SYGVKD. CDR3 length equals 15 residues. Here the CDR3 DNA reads TGTGCCATCAGTGTGTTAGCGGGAGTATACGATGAGCAGTTCTTC. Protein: CAISVLAGVYDEQFF.